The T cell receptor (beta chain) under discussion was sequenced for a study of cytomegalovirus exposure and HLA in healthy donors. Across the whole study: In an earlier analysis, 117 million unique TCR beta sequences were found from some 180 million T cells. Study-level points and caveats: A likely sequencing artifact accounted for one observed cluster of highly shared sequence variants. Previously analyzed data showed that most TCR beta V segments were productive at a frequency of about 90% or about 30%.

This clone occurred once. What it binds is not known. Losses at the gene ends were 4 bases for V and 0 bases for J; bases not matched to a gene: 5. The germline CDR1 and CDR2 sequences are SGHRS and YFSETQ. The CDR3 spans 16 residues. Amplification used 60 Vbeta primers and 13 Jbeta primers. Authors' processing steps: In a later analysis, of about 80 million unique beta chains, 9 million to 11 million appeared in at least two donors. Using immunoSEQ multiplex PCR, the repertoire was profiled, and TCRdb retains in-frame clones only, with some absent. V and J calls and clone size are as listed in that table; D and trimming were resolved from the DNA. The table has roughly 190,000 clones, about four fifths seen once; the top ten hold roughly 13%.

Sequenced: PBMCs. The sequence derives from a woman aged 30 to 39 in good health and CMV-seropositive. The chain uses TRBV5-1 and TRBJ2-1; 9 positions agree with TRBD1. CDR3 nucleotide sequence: TGCGCCAGCAGCCGTGGGACAGGGAGCTCCTACAATGAGCAGTTCTTC. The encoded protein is CASSRGTGSSYNEQFF.